The entry that follows covers one TCR beta chain sequence. Assay: immunoSEQ multiplex PCR; the TCRdb copy retains only in-frame clones and omits some. The data contain roughly 150,000 clones, approximately 90% of them singletons. The trim removed 5 bases at V and 3 bases at J, leaving 14 bases unmatched. The CDR3 covers 17 residues. CDR1 and CDR2 (germline): MNHEY, SMNVEV (reference sequence). This entry is derived from a study of cytotoxic CD8 clonotypes in ibrutinib-treated CLL. The TCR comes from a human donor with chronic lymphocytic leukemia. This chain connects TRBV27 to TRBJ2-7; 9 bases fit TRBD1. Here the sequenced sample was PBMCs, taken at disease progression, from a patient treated with ibrutinib. CDR3 DNA: TGTGCCAGCAGTCCGCGTAGGGGGACAGGGCCGAACTACGAGCAGTACTTC. Translating it yields CASSPRRGTGPNYEQYF.